This entry lists 5 T cell receptor beta chains sequenced from one sample in a study of blood T cell repertoires in COVID-19. Data came from immunoSEQ multiplex PCR; TCRdb stores just in-frame clones and leaves some out. The repertoire holds some 300,000 clones, with roughly 89% as singletons. What was sequenced was peripheral blood. The source of these receptors is a woman in her forties with COVID-19, enrolled during active disease.

This chain connects TRBV7-2 to TRBJ1-5; D ambiguous. The CDR3 covers 15 residues. V lost 1 base and J 1 base, leaving 8 bases between the germline ends. Germline CDR1 SGHTA, CDR2 FQGNSA. CDR3 coding DNA: TGTGCCAGCAGCTTAGATACGGGGAGCAATCAGCCCCAGCATTTT. It codes for CASSLDTGSNQPQHF. Filled out from reference TRBV7-2 and TRBJ1-5, the complete variable domain reads GAGVSQSPSNKVTEKGKDVELRCDPISGHTALYWYRQSLGQGLEFLIYFQGNSAPDKSGLPSDRFSAERTGGSVSTLTIQRTQQEDSAVYLCASSLDTGSNQPQHFGDGTRLSIL.

The chain carries TRBV9 and TRBJ2-2; maybe TRBD2 (5 bases). The V gene's germline CDR1 is SGDLS and CDR2 YYNGEE. V was trimmed by 3 bases and J by 7 bases, leaving 10 bases between them. The CDR3 consists of 13 residues. CDR3 in amino acids: CASSALTNGELFF. The DNA for the CDR3 is TGTGCCAGCAGCGCCTTGACTAACGGGGAGCTGTTTTTT. The full variable domain, in which reference TRBV9 and TRBJ2-2 provide the parts outside the CDR3, is DSGVTQTPKHLITATGQRVTLRCSPRSGDLSVYWYQQSLDQGLQFLIQYYNGEERAKGNILERFSAQQFPDLHSELNLSSLELGDSALYFCASSALTNGELFFGEGSRLTVL.

This clone has more than one count but fewer than ten. This chain connects TRBV18 to TRBJ2-7; TRBD2 matches at 7 bases. Trimming cost V 4 bases and J 5 bases; bases outside gene matches: 5. The CDR3 is 13 amino acids. Germline CDR1 KGHSH, CDR2 LQKENI. CDR3 sequence: CASSLSREDEQYF. The CDR3 DNA reads TGTGCCAGCTCACTTTCTCGGGAGGACGAGCAGTACTTC.

In its sample, this clone was seen a few times. The rearrangement joins TRBV27 to TRBJ2-7, with 8 bases matching TRBD1. V shed 9 bases and J 5 bases; nucleotides not matched to a gene: 3. The CDR3 sequence is 11 residues long. Germline V CDR1 and CDR2: MNHEY, SMNVEV (reference sequence). The DNA for the CDR3 is TGTGCCAGTACGGACAGGGACGAGCAGTACTTC. Translating it yields CASTDRDEQYF.

The gene calls are TRBV11-2 and TRBJ1-1; no firm D call. Germline loops: CDR1 SGHAT, CDR2 FQNNGV. V lost 2 bases to trimming and J lost 1 base, with 5 bases between them. The CDR3 covers 13 residues. CDR3 sequence reads: CASSLKQNTEAFF. In DNA, the CDR3 is TGTGCCAGCAGCTTAAAGCAGAACACTGAAGCTTTCTTT.